These 20 T cell receptor beta chains came from one sample sequenced in a study of blood T cell repertoires in COVID-19. Produced via immunoSEQ multiplex PCR; TCRdb's table is partial and in-frame only. The table lists 150,000 to 200,000 clones, about four fifths of them singletons. Material for sequencing was peripheral blood. The receptors derive from a human donor with acute or convalescent COVID-19. The donor label of this sample is uncertain.

The CDR3 DNA sequence: TGTGCCTGGCGGACTAGCGGAAGGTCCTACAATGAGCAGTTCTTC. The encoded protein is CAWRTSGRSYNEQFF. The gene calls are TRBV30 and TRBJ2-1; 10 bases align to TRBD2. The V gene end was trimmed by 5 bases and the J gene end by 1 base; junction bases not matched to a gene: 5. Looked up from germline, CDR1 is GTSNPN and CDR2 is SVGIG (reference sequence). The CDR3 sequence is 15 residues long.

The chain combines TRBV30 with TRBJ2-3, with a possible D match to TRBD1 (6 bases). CDR1 and CDR2 (germline): GTSNPN, SVGIG (reference sequence). This CDR3 has 14 amino acids. V lost 2 bases and J lost 4, with 13 bases in between. This CDR3 reads CAWSLTTGADTQYF. The CDR3 nucleotides are TGTGCCTGGAGTTTAACGACAGGCGCAGATACGCAGTATTTT.

This sequence joins TRBV20-1 and TRBJ1-5; D call uncertain. This CDR3 contains 13 residues. The germline V gene encodes CDR1 DFQATT and CDR2 SNEGSKA (reference sequence). The germline V and J ends were trimmed by 3 bases and 3 bases, with 9 bases remaining between them. CDR3 amino acids: CSASAGDNQPQHF. The CDR3 DNA reads TGCAGTGCTAGTGCTGGAGACAATCAGCCCCAGCATTTT.

The genes are TRBV5-1 and TRBJ2-1; 8 nucleotides align to TRBD2. Germline V gives CDR1 SGHRS, CDR2 YFSETQ. Losses at the gene ends were 3 bases for V and 5 bases for J; bases not matched to a gene: 10. This CDR3 is 16 amino acids long. The chain's CDR3 is CASSSLSSTSDNEQFF. The CDR3 DNA reads TGCGCCAGCAGCTCCCTATCCTCGACTAGCGACAATGAGCAGTTCTTC.

This sequence joins TRBV19 and TRBJ2-1; 8 bases line up with TRBD1. The CDR3 sequence is 16 residues long. The V gene's germline CDR1 is LNHDA and CDR2 SQIVND (reference sequence). The trim removed 7 bases at V and 7 bases at J, leaving 15 bases unmatched. DNA for the CDR3: TGTGCCAGTACCCCTCAGGTTGGACAGGGATTAAATGAGCAGTTCTTC. Translated, it gives CASTPQVGQGLNEQFF.

J is TRBJ2-1 and V is TRBV18; 9 nucleotides match TRBD2. This CDR3 has 17 residues. Per the germline V gene, CDR1 is KGHSH and CDR2 is LQKENI. Trimming at V came to 1 base and at J to 0 bases, leaving 4 bases not matched to a gene. The CDR3 protein is CASSPLGSGGSYNEQFF. Written as DNA, the CDR3 is TGTGCCAGCTCACCACTGGGTAGCGGGGGCTCCTACAATGAGCAGTTCTTC.

The V gene is TRBV28, the J gene TRBJ1-5; the match to TRBD1 covers 7 bases. Germline-derived CDR1 and CDR2 are MDHEN and SYDVKM. The CDR3 sequence is 14 residues long. J was trimmed by 5 bases and V by 8 bases; bases with no gene match: 9. CDR3 nucleotides: TGTGCCAGCTTTTCCGGGACAGTATATCAGCCCCAGCATTTT. It is translated as CASFSGTVYQPQHF.

The chain uses TRBV18 and TRBJ2-7; TRBD1 might be the D (5 bases). Germline assignment: CDR1 KGHSH and CDR2 LQKENI. Trimming left V 0 bases short and J 2 bases short, with 14 bases between. The CDR3 extends over 16 amino acids. CDR3 nucleotide sequence: TGTGCCAGCTCACCACCGGGGCAGGTGAATCCCTACGAGCAGTACTTC. Encoded protein: CASSPPGQVNPYEQYF. Supplemented by reference TRBV18 and TRBJ2-7, the full variable domain reads NAGVMQNPRHLVRRRGQEARLRCSPMKGHSHVYWYRQLPEEGLKFMVYLQKENIIDESGMPKERFSAEFPKEGPSILRIQQVVRGDSAAYFCASSPPGQVNPYEQYFGPGTRLTVT.

This clone was counted between two and nine times. The gene calls are TRBV14 and TRBJ1-6; no clear D gene. The germline gives CDR1 SGHDN, CDR2 FVKESK. V shed 3 bases and J shed 12 bases, with 18 bases lying between them. The CDR3 runs to 15 residues. CDR3 protein: CASSHGVGGDGPLHF. The DNA for the CDR3 is TGTGCCAGCAGCCACGGGGTGGGAGGCGACGGACCCCTCCACTTT.

The chain couples TRBV6-6 to TRBJ1-2; the D is unclear. This CDR3 has 14 amino acids. Germline values: CDR1 MNHNY, CDR2 SVGAGI (reference sequence). The ends were cut back, 0 bases at V and 5 bases at J, with 10 bases in the middle. CDR3: CASSYSGTEYGYTF. CDR3 sequence (DNA): TGTGCCAGCAGTTACTCGGGCACCGAATATGGCTACACCTTC.

The J gene is TRBJ1-3, the V gene TRBV6-5, with D uncertain. Germline-derived CDR1 and CDR2 are MNHEY and SVGAGI. Trimming removed 0 bases from V and 0 bases from J, with 6 bases in between. CDR3 size: 15 residues. The CDR3 region has the DNA TGTGCCAGCAGTTACTCGGGCAGCTCTGGAAACACCATATATTTT. Translating gives CASSYSGSSGNTIYF.

This chain connects TRBV7-9 to TRBJ2-5, with TRBD2 identical over 8 bases. The V gene end was trimmed by 2 bases and the J gene end by 4 bases; junction bases not matched to a gene: 9. CDR3 size: 16 residues. Germline V gene lookup returns CDR1 SEHNR and CDR2 FQNEAQ (reference sequence). The CDR3 loop is CASSLTSGGPRETQYF. CDR3 in DNA: TGTGCCAGCAGCTTAACGAGCGGGGGCCCTCGAGAGACCCAGTACTTC.

The chain couples TRBV7-3 to TRBJ2-1, with 7 bases identical to TRBD1. Germline V gene lookup returns CDR1 SGHTA and CDR2 FQGTGA. Germline trimming cut 1 base from V and 6 bases from J; bases unmatched to any gene: 9. The CDR3 extends over 16 amino acids. CDR3 DNA sequence: TGTGCCAGCAGCTTAATGCCAGGGGGTTGGGGCAATGAGCAGTTCTTC. This codes for CASSLMPGGWGNEQFF.

J is TRBJ1-2 and V is TRBV15; D not resolved. Germline CDR1 and CDR2: LNHNV and YYDKDF (reference sequence). V dropped 4 bases and J dropped 2 bases, with 23 bases sitting between them. This CDR3 spans 18 amino acids. CDR3 sequence (DNA): TGTGCCACCAGCACCTCCTTCCGGGCGCGGGCCACCAACTATGGCTACACCTTC. Translating it yields CATSTSFRARATNYGYTF.

There are a few counts of this clone. The chain carries TRBV30 and TRBJ1-2; D remains ambiguous. V was cut by 0 bases and J by 3 bases, with 11 bases left in between. CDR3 length equals 14 residues. Germline V gene sequence: CDR1 GTSNPN, CDR2 SVGIG (reference sequence). CDR3 sequence reads: CAWSVGVKDYGYTF. CDR3 coding DNA: TGTGCCTGGAGTGTCGGGGTAAAGGACTATGGCTACACCTTC. Using reference TRBV30 and TRBJ1-2 for the parts outside the CDR3, the full variable domain is SQTIHQWPATLVQPVGSPLSLECTVEGTSNPNLYWYRQAAGRGLQLLFYSVGIGQISSEVPQNLSASRPQDRQFILSSKKLLLSDSGFYLCAWSVGVKDYGYTFGSGTRLTVV.

The J gene is TRBJ1-1, the V gene TRBV5-5, with 9 bases fitting TRBD1. Germline V gene data show CDR1 as SGHKS and CDR2 as YYEKEE (reference sequence). V gave up 0 bases and J gave up 9 bases; unmatched junction bases: 6. The CDR3 spans 14 residues. Written as DNA, the CDR3 is TGTGCCAGCAGCTTGGAGGGACAGGGAACCCAAGCTTTCTTT. It specifies CASSLEGQGTQAFF.

The chain joins TRBV28 to TRBJ2-7; 7 bases agree with TRBD1. Trimming cost V 5 bases and J 8 bases; bases outside gene matches: 15. This CDR3 contains 15 residues. The germline CDR1 and CDR2 sequences are MDHEN and SYDVKM. This CDR3 is CASSTAQGQMEKQYF. The CDR3 DNA sequence: TGTGCCAGCAGTACCGCCCAGGGACAGATGGAAAAGCAGTACTTC.

The V and J genes are TRBV29-1 and TRBJ2-3; 12 nucleotides align to TRBD2. Germline V CDR1 and CDR2: SQVTM, ANQGSEA. The ends lost 4 bases at V and 1 base at J; junction bases unmatched: 9. The CDR3 runs 17 residues. CDR3: CSVGGLAGKEGTDTQYF. The CDR3 DNA reads as TGCAGCGTTGGCGGACTAGCGGGAAAGGAAGGCACAGATACGCAGTATTTT.

This rearrangement joins TRBV7-3 to TRBJ2-1; 9 bases map to TRBD2. Germline V gene data show CDR1 as SGHTA and CDR2 as FQGTGA. V trimming: 1 base; J trimming: 10 bases; junction bases outside the gene matches: 5. The CDR3 sequence is 14 residues long. This CDR3 reads CASSLRREGWEQFF. In DNA form, the CDR3 reads TGTGCCAGCAGCTTAAGGCGGGAGGGCTGGGAGCAGTTCTTC.

The chain combines TRBV6-1 with TRBJ2-2; no definite D call. V was shortened by 2 bases and J by 0 bases, with 10 bases between the two germline ends. CDR3 length: 16 residues. Germline lookup yields CDR1 MNHNS and CDR2 SASEGT. The DNA for the CDR3 is TGTGCCAGCAGTGAAATGAGAGTAGCGAACACCGGGGAGCTGTTTTTT. It encodes CASSEMRVANTGELFF.